Listed below are T cell receptor beta chains from one sample, sequenced in a study of cytomegalovirus exposure and HLA in healthy donors. Sequencing was performed with immunoSEQ multiplex PCR; in TCRdb, only in-frame clones are kept and a portion is missing. This sample carries roughly 180,000 clones, roughly 79% of them seen once, and the ten largest clones take more than 13%. Sequences were obtained from PBMCs. The receptor set was obtained from a man aged 50-60 years in good health and CMV-seropositive. CDR3s include the opening cysteine and the closing phenylalanine or tryptophan. Fields, in order: CDR3 protein, CDR3 DNA, V gene, J gene, clone size, D gene. A D gene is named only where the DNA matches it firmly. Some rows mark clone size as missing; the rest say once, few, many or name a class of expanded clone.

CDR3 protein: CASSHGLAGNTGELFF
CDR3 DNA: TGTGCCAGCAGCCACGGACTAGCGGGGAACACCGGGGAGCTGTTTTTT
V gene: TRBV7-2
J gene: TRBJ2-2
clone size: -
D gene: TRBD2

CDR3 protein: CASGYRETTF
CDR3 DNA: TGTGCCAGTGGATACAGGGAAACAACCTTC
V gene: TRBV19
J gene: TRBJ1-2
clone size: -
D gene: -

CDR3 protein: CASSPDSYNEKLFF
CDR3 DNA: TGCGCCAGCAGCCCTGACAGCTATAATGAAAAACTGTTTTTT
V gene: TRBV4-1
J gene: TRBJ1-4
clone size: -
D gene: -

CDR3 protein: CASSRGLGNTIYF
CDR3 DNA: TGTGCCAGCAGCAGGGGGCTCGGAAACACCATATATTTT
V gene: TRBV25-1
J gene: TRBJ1-3
clone size: -
D gene: TRBD1

CDR3 protein: CSVEDYSSGNTIYF
CDR3 DNA: TGCAGCGTTGAAGATTACAGCTCTGGAAACACCATATATTTT
V gene: TRBV29-1
J gene: TRBJ1-3
clone size: -
D gene: -

CDR3 protein: CASQDRGTDTQYF
CDR3 DNA: TGTGCCAGCCAAGACAGGGGCACAGATACGCAGTATTTT
V gene: TRBV19
J gene: TRBJ2-3
clone size: once
D gene: TRBD1

CDR3 protein: CASSPTSPDTQYF
CDR3 DNA: TGTGCCAGCAGCCCCACGAGTCCAGATACGCAGTATTTT
V gene: TRBV7-9
J gene: TRBJ2-3
clone size: -
D gene: -

CDR3 protein: CASSRAGGFNQPQHF
CDR3 DNA: TGTGCCAGCAGTCGAGCAGGGGGCTTCAATCAGCCCCAGCATTTT
V gene: TRBV6-1
J gene: TRBJ1-5
clone size: -
D gene: TRBD1

CDR3 protein: CASGREGSTDTQYF
CDR3 DNA: TGTGCCAGCGGCCGGGAGGGTAGCACAGATACGCAGTATTTT
V gene: TRBV9
J gene: TRBJ2-3
clone size: -
D gene: TRBD2

CDR3 protein: CASSFKQGYVETGELFF
CDR3 DNA: TGTGCCAGCAGTTTCAAACAGGGATATGTAGAGACCGGGGAGCTGTTTTTT
V gene: TRBV28
J gene: TRBJ2-2
clone size: -
D gene: -

CDR3 protein: CASSPSSRNTEAFF
CDR3 DNA: TGTGCCAGCTCACCCTCTAGTAGGAACACTGAAGCTTTCTTT
V gene: TRBV18
J gene: TRBJ1-1
clone size: -
D gene: -

CDR3 protein: CASSLGARGGQPQHF
CDR3 DNA: TGTGCCAGCAGTTTAGGAGCTCGCGGTGGTCAGCCCCAGCATTTT
V gene: TRBV5-6
J gene: TRBJ1-5
clone size: -
D gene: -

CDR3 protein: CASSLGPLGQAADTQYF
CDR3 DNA: TGTGCCAGCAGCTTAGGTCCCCTGGGACAGGCGGCGGATACGCAGTATTTT
V gene: TRBV7-3
J gene: TRBJ2-3
clone size: -
D gene: TRBD1

CDR3 protein: CASSGTETYNEQFF
CDR3 DNA: TGTGCCAGCAGCGGGACAGAGACCTACAATGAGCAGTTCTTC
V gene: TRBV2
J gene: TRBJ2-1
clone size: -
D gene: TRBD1

CDR3 protein: CASSSTRQGASEQYF
CDR3 DNA: TGTGCCAGCAGCTCTACGCGACAGGGGGCGAGCGAGCAGTACTTC
V gene: TRBV7-3
J gene: TRBJ2-7
clone size: few
D gene: TRBD1

CDR3 protein: CASSGPEGPQHF
CDR3 DNA: TGCGCCAGCAGTGGCCCGGAGGGGCCCCAGCATTTT
V gene: TRBV10-1
J gene: TRBJ1-5
clone size: -
D gene: -

CDR3 protein: CASSLARNTEAFF
CDR3 DNA: TGCGCCAGCAGCTTGGCCCGGAACACTGAAGCTTTCTTT
V gene: TRBV5-1
J gene: TRBJ1-1
clone size: -
D gene: -

CDR3 protein: CASSGAGQETQYF
CDR3 DNA: TGTGCCAGCAGCGGGGCAGGGCAAGAGACCCAGTACTTC
V gene: TRBV7-2
J gene: TRBJ2-5
clone size: -
D gene: -

CDR3 protein: CASSPGGGQNTEAFF
CDR3 DNA: TGTGCCAGCTCACCGGGTGGGGGCCAAAACACTGAAGCTTTCTTT
V gene: TRBV18
J gene: TRBJ1-1
clone size: -
D gene: -

CDR3 protein: CASSLIPRGTDTQYF
CDR3 DNA: TGTGCCAGCAGTTTAATCCCCAGGGGGACAGATACGCAGTATTTT
V gene: TRBV27
J gene: TRBJ2-3
clone size: -
D gene: TRBD1

CDR3 protein: CASSLTGQTPQEQYF
CDR3 DNA: TGCGCCAGCAGCTTGACGGGACAGACCCCTCAGGAGCAGTACTTC
V gene: TRBV5-1
J gene: TRBJ2-7
clone size: -
D gene: TRBD1

CDR3 protein: CASSDSNGGRDEQFF
CDR3 DNA: TGTGCCAGCAGTGACTCGAACGGGGGGCGGGATGAGCAGTTCTTC
V gene: TRBV6-4
J gene: TRBJ2-1
clone size: few
D gene: -